A selection of T cell receptor beta chains follows, all from one sample in a study of T cell responses to AZD1222 COVID-19 vaccine. The method was immunoSEQ multiplex PCR; TCRdb's version includes in-frame clones alone and lacks a portion of them. The sample contains around 50,000 clones, around 89% of which appear only once. Sequences were derived from peripheral blood, sampled 28 days after the second AZD1222 dose. These receptors were taken from an adult who received the AZD1222 COVID-19 vaccine. The CDR3 runs from the conserved cysteine through the conserved F or W. The D gene is left open where the match is weak. Clone size is not always given. Where it is, it says once, few, many or a class for expanded clones.

D gene	J gene	V gene	clone size	CDR3 length	CDR3 protein	CDR3 DNA
-	TRBJ2-2	TRBV10-3	few	15	CAISAAGTRAGELFF	TGTGCCATCAGTGCCGCCGGGACAAGGGCCGGGGAGCTGTTTTTT
-	TRBJ2-6	TRBV28	-	16	CASSAPSNSGANVLTF	TGTGCCAGCAGCGCTCCCTCGAATTCTGGTGCCAACGTCCTGACTTTC
-	TRBJ2-7	TRBV14	-	14	CASSQSGPSYEQYF	TGTGCCAGCAGCCAGAGCGGGCCCTCCTACGAGCAGTACTTC
TRBD2	TRBJ2-1	TRBV7-8	-	18	CASSLGLAGGTTNNEQFF	TGTGCCAGCAGCTTAGGTCTAGCGGGGGGCACAACCAACAATGAGCAGTTCTTC
-	TRBJ1-5	TRBV5-5	-	13	CASSLGGGQPQHF	TGTGCCAGCAGCTTAGGGGGAGGTCAGCCCCAGCATTTT
TRBD2	TRBJ2-6	TRBV25-1	once	18	CASSDYSGGFSGANVLTF	TGTGCCAGCAGTGATTATAGCGGGGGGTTCTCTGGGGCCAACGTCCTGACTTTC
TRBD2	TRBJ2-2	TRBV5-1	-	14	CASSWGGRTGELFF	TGCGCCAGCAGCTGGGGGGGACGCACCGGGGAGCTGTTTTTT
TRBD2	TRBJ2-1	TRBV27	-	16	CASGTSGIVSYNEQFF	TGTGCCAGCGGAACTAGCGGGATAGTCTCCTACAATGAGCAGTTCTTC
-	TRBJ1-1	TRBV28	-	15	CASSSQVSLNTEAFF	TGTGCCAGCAGTTCACAAGTGAGTTTGAACACTGAAGCTTTCTTT
TRBD1	TRBJ2-3	TRBV15	-	15	CATSRVGQGKDTQYF	TGTGCCACCAGCAGAGTCGGACAGGGGAAAGATACGCAGTATTTT
TRBD2	TRBJ2-3	TRBV11-3	-	14	CASSLRGATDTQYF	TGTGCCAGCAGCTTGCGGGGGGCCACAGATACGCAGTATTTT
-	TRBJ2-5	TRBV5-1	-	15	CASSLGRDYQETQYF	TGCGCCAGCAGCTTGGGGCGGGACTACCAAGAGACCCAGTACTTC
TRBD1	TRBJ1-1	TRBV7-9	-	15	CASSHAGQGRAEAFF	TGTGCCAGCAGCCATGCTGGACAGGGACGGGCTGAAGCTTTCTTT
-	TRBJ2-7	TRBV5-6	-	17	CASSLVGERTPTYEQYF	TGTGCCAGCAGCCTGGTCGGGGAGCGGACCCCGACCTACGAGCAGTACTTC
TRBD2	TRBJ2-1	TRBV13	-	18	CASSSPFDLAGTNNEQFF	TGTGCCAGCAGCTCCCCTTTTGATCTAGCGGGTACTAACAATGAGCAGTTCTTC
TRBD1	TRBJ1-6	TRBV6-5	-	15	CASSFVRGQGSPLHF	TGTGCCAGCAGTTTTGTCAGGGGGCAGGGTTCACCCCTCCACTTT
TRBD1	TRBJ2-7	TRBV24-1	-	14	CATSDRGTGDEQYF	TGTGCCACCAGTGACCGAGGAACAGGGGACGAGCAGTACTTC
-	TRBJ2-7	TRBV29-1	-	13	CSVMTTQPGEQYF	TGCAGCGTCATGACGACTCAACCGGGGGAGCAGTACTTC
-	TRBJ1-2	TRBV9	few	16	CASSVGLDYRANGYTF	TGTGCCAGCAGCGTAGGCCTGGACTACCGAGCAAATGGCTACACCTTC
-	TRBJ2-3	TRBV18	-	16	CASSLSPGPSTDTQYF	TGTGCCAGCTCTCTATCACCGGGACCGAGCACAGATACGCAGTATTTT
-	TRBJ2-7	TRBV7-9	-	14	CASSFDREVNEQYF	TGTGCCAGCAGCTTCGACAGGGAGGTAAACGAGCAGTACTTC
-	TRBJ1-2	TRBV3-1/TRBV3-2	once	12	CASSQDPSGYTF	TGTGCCAGCAGCCAAGATCCGTCTGGCTACACCTTC
-	TRBJ2-5	TRBV21-1	-	18	CASSKDPQRAGMRETQYF	TGTGCCAGCAGCAAAGACCCTCAGAGAGCAGGTATGCGGGAGACCCAGTACTTC
-	TRBJ1-4	TRBV15	once	14	CATSRDRAAEKLFF	TGTGCCACCAGCAGAGATAGGGCGGCTGAAAAACTGTTTTTT
TRBD1	TRBJ1-6	TRBV9	once	15	CASSVGDSVWAPLHF	TGTGCCAGCAGCGTAGGGGACAGCGTTTGGGCACCCCTCCACTTT
TRBD2	TRBJ2-3	TRBV4-1	-	18	CASSQVFALAGSTDTQYF	TGCGCCAGCAGCCAAGTGTTCGCACTAGCGGGGAGCACAGATACGCAGTATTTT
-	TRBJ1-4	TRBV4-3	-	18	CASSLTLMLGKEDEKLFF	TGCGCCAGCAGCCTAACCCTTATGCTGGGAAAGGAGGATGAAAAACTGTTTTTT
TRBD2	TRBJ2-1	TRBV18	-	15	CASSPRQRDNNEQFF	TGTGCCAGCTCACCCCGCCAGCGGGATAACAATGAGCAGTTCTTC
TRBD1	TRBJ2-7	TRBV9	-	13	CASSATGAYEQYF	TGTGCCAGCAGCGCAACAGGGGCCTACGAGCAGTACTTC